These T cell receptor beta chains were read from a single sample in a study of persistence of HIV-infected CD4 T cells. Sequenced by immunoSEQ multiplex PCR; TCRdb stores in-frame clones only, minus some. There are roughly 45,000 clones in the sample; more than 70% occur only once, and approximately 0.97% lies in the top ten. Antigens of these TCRs are unknown. The sample consisted of CD4+ T cells sorted from PBMCs after 18-hour stimulation, taken from a patient who received antiretroviral therapy. The receptor set was obtained from an adult man with HIV who was CMV-seropositive. CDR3s leave out the opening cysteine and the closing phenylalanine or tryptophan. A D gene is named only where the DNA matches it firmly. Some rows mark clone size as missing; the rest say once, few, many or name a class of expanded clone.

j_call v_call d_call clone_size cdr3_aa
TRBJ1-1 TRBV4-1 - few ASSQGDGNTEAF
TRBJ1-6 TRBV9 - - ASSVEEYSPLH
TRBJ1-1 TRBV29-1 - - SVLQGNTEAF
TRBJ2-7 TRBV21-1 - - ASSRPGQALSYEQY
TRBJ2-2 TRBV7-9 TRBD1 - ASSRDTGDHTGELF
TRBJ2-3 TRBV24-1 - - ATSDHRLTTDTQY
TRBJ1-1 TRBV6-5 TRBD1 - ASRGTELNTEAF
TRBJ2-2 TRBV4-1 - - ASTRTGRADTGELF
TRBJ2-3 TRBV9 TRBD1 - ASNGQATDTQY
TRBJ2-7 TRBV6-1 - - ASSDWLPTKQY
TRBJ2-2 TRBV7-3 TRBD2 - ASSLKRGPANTGELF
TRBJ1-2 TRBV27 TRBD1 - ASSSQGKSYGYT
TRBJ2-3 TRBV6-2/TRBV6-3 - - ASSSFTDTQY
TRBJ2-1 TRBV10-1 TRBD1 - ASADRDSSYNEQF
TRBJ2-7 TRBV7-2 TRBD2 - ASSSKALANNEQY
TRBJ1-2 TRBV19 TRBD1 - ATSPSGGYGYT
TRBJ1-1 TRBV27 - - ASSLGARDTEAF
TRBJ2-1 TRBV5-1 TRBD2 - ASSLAVTGRDEQF
TRBJ2-3 TRBV24-1 - once ATSDTVKTDRDPDTQY
TRBJ1-2 TRBV4-1 - - ASSQAHGLGANYGYT
TRBJ2-6 TRBV24-1 - - ATGGGGNGANVLT
TRBJ2-1 TRBV7-8 TRBD2 - ASSRPQRGEQF
TRBJ2-7 TRBV7-6 TRBD2 - ASSLMAGGREQY
TRBJ1-5 TRBV19 - - ARSPLRSAYSNQPQH
TRBJ1-1 TRBV28 - - ASSLRVMNTEAF
TRBJ1-5 TRBV7-2 - - ASSPREHGWGNQPQH
TRBJ1-3 TRBV9 - - ASSDPGRNTIY
TRBJ1-1 TRBV6-5 TRBD1 - ASSYQTGGEGEAF
TRBJ1-2 TRBV2 - once ASSEGYAGYT
TRBJ2-1 TRBV4-1 - few ASSPLDILSYNEQF
TRBJ2-3 TRBV4-2 - - ASSQEWGEDTQY
TRBJ1-5 TRBV10-3 - - AISAGDDQPQH
TRBJ2-6 TRBV19 TRBD2 - ASTRGGGSSGANVLT
TRBJ1-2 TRBV28 TRBD1 - ASRVQGANYGYT
TRBJ2-1 TRBV20-1 - - SLSSYNEQF
TRBJ2-7 TRBV18 - - ASSPPYARAYEQY
TRBJ1-1 TRBV5-1 - - ASSLGQSNTEAF
TRBJ1-1 TRBV27 - - ASSFRRNTEAF
TRBJ2-3 TRBV18 TRBD2 - ASSTTLAGLTDTQY
TRBJ1-1 TRBV5-5 - - ASSLRQGRGNTEAF
TRBJ1-6 TRBV28 TRBD1 once ASSWDSSFSPLH
TRBJ2-7 TRBV5-1 TRBD1 few ASSIVPGQGQGYEQY
TRBJ1-3 TRBV9 TRBD1 - ASSALGSGGGNTIY
TRBJ2-7 TRBV7-6 - - ASSLVWARSSYEQY
TRBJ1-1 TRBV5-1 - - ASSSSSGMNTEAF
TRBJ2-7 TRBV6-4 - - ASSEGRGEQY
TRBJ2-7 TRBV5-4 - once ASSPWAGERSHEQY
TRBJ2-1 TRBV24-1 TRBD2 - ATSDGTSGGNYNEQF
TRBJ1-1 TRBV27 - - ASSPSKGTENTEAF